This paragraph reports one T cell receptor (beta chain). This clonotype is identified as medium-sized (0.01 to 0.1%). It has no known antigen specificity. Per-base quality was not reported, and no clone a single base away is much larger than it. Library preparation employed 5' RACE. Sequencing used a NextSeq 500. Unique molecular identifiers were attached to individual cDNA molecules in the TCR library protocol so that sequencing error and PCR bias could be corrected. Both TCR alpha and beta chains were sequenced, and tight co-correlation was observed between alpha and beta sequence abundances in each sample. The study's own analysis went as follows. Decombinator V4 was used to annotate TCR sequences for V gene, J gene and CDR3. TCRs were defined as expanded if a significant change between any two time points was detected under a Poisson model with p below 0.0001. TCR abundances were normalised to the total number of TCRs sequenced per sample and expressed as counts per million. MAIT TCRs were defined by TRAV1-2 paired with TRAJ12, TRAJ20 or TRAJ33, and iNKT TCRs by TRAV10 paired with TRAJ18. VDJdb, accessed 1 November 2021, was searched for CMV, EBV and SARS-CoV-2 annotated TCRs, with TCRs annotated for multiple antigens excluded. TCRdb took the public reads, trimmed them with fastp at Q25, ran MiXCR for clone calling and kept in-frame beta chains. Rows are combined by CDR3 protein, so each entry shows the most common genes and DNA. TCRdb, not the authors, supplied the V and J calls. For this sample there are fewer than 60,000 distinct CDR3 sequences; 12% appear just once. About 9.7% of the sample lies in the top ten.

The sample originates from a study of early T cells in non-severe SARS-CoV-2 infection (dated by TCRdb to the early 2020s). In terms of the full investigation: Bulk RNA from unsorted whole blood was used for TCR sequencing, so alpha and beta chains could not be paired.

Trimming costs V 6 bases and J 5 bases, and their ends lie 20 bases apart. CDR1 is given as SQVTM and CDR2 as ANQGSEA, both from the germline V gene. The CDR3 starts with the cysteine, ends with the phenylalanine, and has 14 residues. Left in the record is the CDR3 DNA by itself, 42 bases read in frame from the first base. The study was a case-control design nested within a healthcare worker cohort in London, UK, with weekly nasopharyngeal swab PCR tests and blood sampling. Between 23 and 31 March 2020, the week of the UK lockdown, healthcare workers were enrolled and then followed up weekly for as long as 16 weeks. Results the study describes overall, beyond this receptor: VDJdb matching was skewed toward anti-spike CD8 responses and likely underestimated virus-specific expansions, missing private and CD4 specificities.

The specimen was whole blood. This receptor was identified in an adult who was a healthcare worker with PCR-confirmed SARS-CoV-2 infection or an uninfected control (not recorded which). The sequence is built from TRBV29-1 and TRBJ2-7, and TRBD2 may be the D gene, going by 6 matching bases. The CDR3 region: CSVTPRGGADEQYF. The nucleotides are TGCAGCGTCACCCCGCGGGGAGGAGCGGACGAGCAGTACTTC.